The rows below give T cell receptor beta chains drawn from one sample of a study of T cells after yellow fever vaccination. TCRdb used MiXCR to reprocess the 5' RACE reads, holding one entry per CDR3 protein. The sample has over 200,000 distinct CDR3 sequences; 6% to 8% are singletons. Sample: CD4+ T cells sorted from PBMCs, taken on the day of the yellow fever booster vaccination. The source is a man in his thirties or forties who received the YFV17D yellow fever vaccine. Both conserved end residues are trimmed from each CDR3.

v_call,j_call,cdr3_aa
TRBV2,TRBJ2-1,ASRAPNSYNEQF
TRBV7-2,TRBJ1-5,ASSLTLAQPQH
TRBV20-1,TRBJ2-5,SATHQETQY
TRBV12-3/TRBV12-4,TRBJ2-3,ASSPEGSSTDTQY
TRBV3-1,TRBJ2-1,ASSQEGGPSYNEQF
TRBV6-2/TRBV6-3,TRBJ2-1,ASLRDNEQF
TRBV12-3/TRBV12-4,TRBJ2-5,ASSQVLTETQY
TRBV10-2,TRBJ2-5,ASSGVAGGPETQY
TRBV30,TRBJ1-2,AWSGLPGQGALNYGYT
TRBV7-2,TRBJ2-7,ASSLRAIDEQY
TRBV10-3,TRBJ2-2,AISSRSGETGELF
TRBV5-1,TRBJ2-7,ASSPGTVNYEQY
TRBV7-8,TRBJ2-1,ASSLQTLAANEQF
TRBV7-9,TRBJ2-3,ASRRQDTQY
TRBV15,TRBJ2-1,ATSWGQGSYNEQF
TRBV6-2/TRBV6-3,TRBJ1-2,ASSWRDGSGYT
TRBV7-2,TRBJ2-1,ASGLAGVYNEQF
TRBV5-4,TRBJ2-3,ASSEHRDRSTDTQY
TRBV25-1,TRBJ2-2,ASSEAGGTGELF
TRBV7-3,TRBJ2-3,ASSLMDSGRAPPDTQY
TRBV12-3/TRBV12-4,TRBJ1-5,ASSLRATNQPQH
TRBV7-2,TRBJ2-3,AGTGGVTQY
TRBV7-2,TRBJ2-4,ASSLPTGAKNIQY
TRBV5-4,TRBJ2-5,ASNQGGEETQY
TRBV5-5,TRBJ2-3,ASSHRGEGGTQY
TRBV7-2,TRBJ1-4,ASSADRGTWEKLF
TRBV10-3,TRBJ1-4,AIGQGSGAEKLF
TRBV7-2,TRBJ1-3,ASSLIGNTIY
TRBV5-1,TRBJ2-2,ASSFQADPGELF
TRBV18,TRBJ2-1,ASSLQDSGNEQF
TRBV7-2,TRBJ2-7,ASSGGAGRSYEQY
TRBV9,TRBJ2-3,ASSARTSGSLTDTQY
TRBV7-2,TRBJ2-1,ASSRGGIGNEQF
TRBV7-8,TRBJ2-3,ASSLDPSLGASDTQY
TRBV3-1,TRBJ2-2,ASSLGTTGSSYTGELF
TRBV3-1,TRBJ2-1,ASSQGAGGSYNEQF
TRBV4-2,TRBJ1-2,ASSQHSANYGYT
TRBV10-3,TRBJ2-7,AISGEGGTWNVYEQY
TRBV6-4,TRBJ2-2,ASSPGQGDGTGELF
TRBV28,TRBJ2-2,ASGAVNTGELF
TRBV5-6,TRBJ2-2,ASSLPGPYTGELF
TRBV4-3,TRBJ1-4,ASSQEGSNEKLF
TRBV7-2,TRBJ2-7,ASSPGLAGIEQY
TRBV11-2,TRBJ2-1,ASSLLGLAFERGNNEQF
TRBV14,TRBJ2-5,ASSQGGGGGETQY
TRBV6-2/TRBV6-3,TRBJ2-7,ASSYSQRTYEQY
TRBV4-2,TRBJ2-1,ASSQSLVGSYNEQF
TRBV7-9,TRBJ2-2,GSSLLRDPGELF
TRBV7-2,TRBJ2-3,ASSFSSGKSTDTQY
TRBV5-1,TRBJ2-5,ASSFGLEQETQY
TRBV2,TRBJ2-5,ASMLAGTRRETQY
TRBV7-9,TRBJ2-7,ASRPGPNHEQY
TRBV28,TRBJ2-7,ASRQTGKAYEQY
TRBV6-2/TRBV6-3,TRBJ2-3,ASRPPGHSTDTQY
TRBV12-3/TRBV12-4,TRBJ2-2,ASSPTSASNTGELF